This T cell receptor (beta chain) was sequenced in a study of identical twins. All donors comprised healthy Caucasians. This clonotype was seen a few times. A universal primer site arose from template switching, and cDNA bore unique molecular identifiers. TCRdb re-derived calls from the 5' RACE reads in MiXCR, one entry per CDR3 protein. This table has some 590,000 distinct CDR3 sequences, over 8.5% appearing once. CDR1 is MNHEY, CDR2 SVGAGI, per germline. V was clipped by 3 bases and J by 6 bases; unmatched bases: 7. The CDR3 length is 15 residues. The same data also contributed to another study, on yellow fever vaccine responses in identical twins.

The sample was PBMCs. This chain joins TRBV6-5 and TRBJ1-3; 8 positions match TRBD1. This TCR came from a woman younger than 35 in good health. The CDR3 loop reads CASSYSSDRENTIYF. The DNA for the CDR3 is TGTGCCAGCAGTTATTCGTCGGACAGGGAAAACACCATATATTTT.